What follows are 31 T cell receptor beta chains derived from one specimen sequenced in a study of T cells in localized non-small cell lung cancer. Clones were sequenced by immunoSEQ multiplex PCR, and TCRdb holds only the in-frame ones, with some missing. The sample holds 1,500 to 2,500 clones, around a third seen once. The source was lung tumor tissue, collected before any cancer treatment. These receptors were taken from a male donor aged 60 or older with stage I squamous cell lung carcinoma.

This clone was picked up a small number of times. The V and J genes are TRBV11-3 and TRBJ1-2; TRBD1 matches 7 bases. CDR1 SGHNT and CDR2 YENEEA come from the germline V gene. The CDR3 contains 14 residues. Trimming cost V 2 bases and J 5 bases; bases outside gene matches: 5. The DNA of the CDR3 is TGTGCCAGCAGCTTAATAGGGGGCGCGTATGGCTACACCTTC. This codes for CASSLIGGAYGYTF.

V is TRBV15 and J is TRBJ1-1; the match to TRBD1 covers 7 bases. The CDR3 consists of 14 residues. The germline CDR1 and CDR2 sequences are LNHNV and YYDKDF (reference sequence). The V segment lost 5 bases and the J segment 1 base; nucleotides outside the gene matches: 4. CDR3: CATSRDRTNTEAFF. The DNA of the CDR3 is TGTGCCACCAGCCGGGACAGAACGAACACTGAAGCTTTCTTT.

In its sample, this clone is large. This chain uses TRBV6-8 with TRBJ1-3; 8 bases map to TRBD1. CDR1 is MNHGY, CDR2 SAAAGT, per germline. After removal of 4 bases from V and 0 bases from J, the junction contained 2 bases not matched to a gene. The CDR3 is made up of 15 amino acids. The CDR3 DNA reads TGTGCCAGCAGTTTTGACAGGGGCTCTGGAAACACCATATATTTT. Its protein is CASSFDRGSGNTIYF.

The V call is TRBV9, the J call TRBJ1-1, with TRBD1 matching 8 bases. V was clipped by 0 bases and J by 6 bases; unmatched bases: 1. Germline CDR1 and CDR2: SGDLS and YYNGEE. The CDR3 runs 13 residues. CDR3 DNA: TGTGCCAGCAGCGTAGAACAGGGGGCTGAAGCTTTCTTT. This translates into CASSVEQGAEAFF.

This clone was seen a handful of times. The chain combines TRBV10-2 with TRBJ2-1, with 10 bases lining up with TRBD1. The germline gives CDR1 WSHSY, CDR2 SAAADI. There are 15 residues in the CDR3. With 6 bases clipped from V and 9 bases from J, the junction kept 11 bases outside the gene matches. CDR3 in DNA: TGCGCCAGCAGCACCGGGACAGGGGTAGGGGGTGAGCAGTTCTTC. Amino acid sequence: CASSTGTGVGGEQFF.

DNA for the CDR3: TGTGCCAGCTCACCACGAGGGGAAGGGGCGCGTGGCTACACCTTC. This encodes CASSPRGEGARGYTF. The gene calls are TRBV18 and TRBJ1-2; D is possibly TRBD1 (5 bases). The CDR3 is 15 residues long. Germline V gene lookup returns CDR1 KGHSH and CDR2 LQKENI. The V end was cut by 1 base, the J end by 7 bases, with 16 bases between.

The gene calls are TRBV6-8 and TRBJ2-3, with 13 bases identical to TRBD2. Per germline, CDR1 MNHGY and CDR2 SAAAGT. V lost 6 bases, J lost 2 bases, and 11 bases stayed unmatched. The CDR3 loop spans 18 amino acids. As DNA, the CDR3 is TGTGCCAGCAGCAAGCTGCGGACTAGCGGGGGTTTCACAGATACGCAGTATTTT. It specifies CASSKLRTSGGFTDTQYF.

The CDR3 spells CASSLRQGAGSTEAFF. For the CDR3, the DNA is TGTGCCAGCTCACTTCGACAGGGGGCTGGTAGCACTGAAGCTTTCTTT. The V and J genes are TRBV18 and TRBJ1-1; 10 bases match TRBD1. The junction had 9 bases not matched to a gene; V was cut back by 4 bases and J by 4 bases. Germline loops: CDR1 KGHSH, CDR2 LQKENI. This CDR3 is 16 amino acids long.

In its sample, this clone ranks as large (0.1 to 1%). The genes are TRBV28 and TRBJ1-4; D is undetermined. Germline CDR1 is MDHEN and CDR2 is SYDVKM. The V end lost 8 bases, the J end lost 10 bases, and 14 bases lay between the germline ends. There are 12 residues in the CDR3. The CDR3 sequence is CASSPPRGKLFF. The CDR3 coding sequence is TGTGCCAGCTCTCCTCCTCGGGGAAAACTGTTTTTT.

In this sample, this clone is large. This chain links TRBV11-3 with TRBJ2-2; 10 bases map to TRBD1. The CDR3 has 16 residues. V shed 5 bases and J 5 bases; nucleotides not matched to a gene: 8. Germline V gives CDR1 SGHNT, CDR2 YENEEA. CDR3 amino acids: CASSPDRGIWTGELFF. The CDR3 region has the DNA TGTGCCAGCAGCCCGGACAGGGGGATTTGGACCGGGGAGCTGTTTTTT.

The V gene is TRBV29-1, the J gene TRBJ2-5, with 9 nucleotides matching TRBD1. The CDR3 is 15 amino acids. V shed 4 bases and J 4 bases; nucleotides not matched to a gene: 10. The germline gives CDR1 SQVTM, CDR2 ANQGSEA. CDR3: CSVAWGGTGRETQYF. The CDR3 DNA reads TGCAGCGTTGCTTGGGGAGGGACAGGGAGAGAGACCCAGTACTTC.

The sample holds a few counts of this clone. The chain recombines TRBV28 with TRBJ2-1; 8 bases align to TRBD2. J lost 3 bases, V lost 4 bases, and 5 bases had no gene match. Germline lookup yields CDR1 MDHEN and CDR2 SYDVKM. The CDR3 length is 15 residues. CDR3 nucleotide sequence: TGTGCCAGCAGTTACGGAAGCGGGAGCTACAATGAGCAGTTCTTC. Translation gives CASSYGSGSYNEQFF.

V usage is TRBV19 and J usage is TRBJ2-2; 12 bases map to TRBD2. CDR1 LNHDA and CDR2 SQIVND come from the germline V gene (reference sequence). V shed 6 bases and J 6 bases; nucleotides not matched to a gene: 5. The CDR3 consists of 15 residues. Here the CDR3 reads CASRSSGRAAGELFF. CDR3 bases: TGTGCCAGTAGGTCTAGCGGGAGGGCCGCCGGGGAGCTGTTTTTT.

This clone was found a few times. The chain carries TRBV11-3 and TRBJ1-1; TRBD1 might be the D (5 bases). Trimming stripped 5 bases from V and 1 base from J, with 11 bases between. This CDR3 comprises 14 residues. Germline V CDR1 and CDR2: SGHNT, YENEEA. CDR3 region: CASSPQGTNTEAFF. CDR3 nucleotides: TGTGCCAGCAGCCCCCAGGGCACGAACACTGAAGCTTTCTTT.

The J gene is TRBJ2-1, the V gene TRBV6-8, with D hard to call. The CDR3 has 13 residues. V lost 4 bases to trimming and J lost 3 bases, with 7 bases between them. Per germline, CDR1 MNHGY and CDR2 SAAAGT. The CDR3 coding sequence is TGTGCCAGCAGTTCGACGGGCTACAATGAGCAGTTCTTC. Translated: CASSSTGYNEQFF.

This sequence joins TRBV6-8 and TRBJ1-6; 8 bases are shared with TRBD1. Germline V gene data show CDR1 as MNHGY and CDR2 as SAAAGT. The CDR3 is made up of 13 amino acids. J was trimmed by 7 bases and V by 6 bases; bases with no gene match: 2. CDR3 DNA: TGTGCCAGCAGAAGGACAGGGAATTCACCCCTCCACTTT. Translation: CASRRTGNSPLHF.

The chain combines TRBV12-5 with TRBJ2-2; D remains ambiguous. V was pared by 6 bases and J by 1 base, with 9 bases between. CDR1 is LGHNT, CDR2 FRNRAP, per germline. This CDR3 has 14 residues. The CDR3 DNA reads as TGTGCTAGTGGCAGCATAGGGAACACCGGGGAGCTGTTTTTT. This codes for CASGSIGNTGELFF.

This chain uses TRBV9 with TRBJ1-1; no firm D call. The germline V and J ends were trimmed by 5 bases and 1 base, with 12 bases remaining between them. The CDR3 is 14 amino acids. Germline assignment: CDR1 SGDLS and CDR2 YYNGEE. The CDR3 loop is CASSPRPPNTEAFF. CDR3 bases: TGTGCCAGCAGTCCCCGGCCCCCGAACACTGAAGCTTTCTTT.

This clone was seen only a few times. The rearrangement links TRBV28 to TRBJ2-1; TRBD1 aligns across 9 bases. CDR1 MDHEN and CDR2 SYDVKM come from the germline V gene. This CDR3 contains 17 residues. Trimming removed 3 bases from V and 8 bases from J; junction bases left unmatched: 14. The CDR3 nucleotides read TGTGCCAGCAGTTTTTCCATCCCGGGGACAGGGAACGATGAGCAGTTCTTC. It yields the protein CASSFSIPGTGNDEQFF.

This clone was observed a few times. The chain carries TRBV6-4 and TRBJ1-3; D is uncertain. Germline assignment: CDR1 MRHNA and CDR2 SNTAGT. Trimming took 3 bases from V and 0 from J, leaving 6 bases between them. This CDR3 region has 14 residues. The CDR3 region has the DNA TGTGCCAGCAGTGAAAGCGGCTCTGGAAACACCATATATTTT. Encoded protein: CASSESGSGNTIYF.

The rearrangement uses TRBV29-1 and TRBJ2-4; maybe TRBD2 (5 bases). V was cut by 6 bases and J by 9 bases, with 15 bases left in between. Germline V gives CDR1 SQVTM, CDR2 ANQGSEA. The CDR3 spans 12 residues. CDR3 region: CSVRTPSFIQYF. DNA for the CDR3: TGCAGCGTGCGGACGCCTAGCTTCATTCAGTACTTC.

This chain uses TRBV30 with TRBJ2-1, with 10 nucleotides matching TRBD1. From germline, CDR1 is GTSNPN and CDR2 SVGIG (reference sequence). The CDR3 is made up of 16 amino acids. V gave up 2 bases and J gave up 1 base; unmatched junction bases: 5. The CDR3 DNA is TGTGCCTGGAGTAAATGGACAGGGGGTTCCTACAATGAGCAGTTCTTC. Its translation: CAWSKWTGGSYNEQFF.

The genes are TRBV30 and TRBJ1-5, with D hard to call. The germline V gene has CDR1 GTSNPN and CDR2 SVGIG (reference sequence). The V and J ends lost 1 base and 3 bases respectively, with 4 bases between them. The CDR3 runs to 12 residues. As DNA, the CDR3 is TGTGCCTGGAGTGGGTTCAATCAGCCCCAGCATTTT. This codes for CAWSGFNQPQHF.

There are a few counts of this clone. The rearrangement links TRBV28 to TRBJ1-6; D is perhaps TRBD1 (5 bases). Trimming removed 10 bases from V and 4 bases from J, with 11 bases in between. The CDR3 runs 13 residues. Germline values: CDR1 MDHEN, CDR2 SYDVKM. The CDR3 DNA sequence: TGTGCCACCCAGGGTTTGTATAATTCACCCCTCCACTTT. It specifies CATQGLYNSPLHF.

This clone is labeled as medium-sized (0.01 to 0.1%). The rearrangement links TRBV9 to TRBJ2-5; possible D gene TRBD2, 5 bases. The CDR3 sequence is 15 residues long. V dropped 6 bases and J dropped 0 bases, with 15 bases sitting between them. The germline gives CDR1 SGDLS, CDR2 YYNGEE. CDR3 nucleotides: TGTGCCAGCACCCCTCGGGATTATTACCAAGAGACCCAGTACTTC. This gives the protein CASTPRDYYQETQYF.

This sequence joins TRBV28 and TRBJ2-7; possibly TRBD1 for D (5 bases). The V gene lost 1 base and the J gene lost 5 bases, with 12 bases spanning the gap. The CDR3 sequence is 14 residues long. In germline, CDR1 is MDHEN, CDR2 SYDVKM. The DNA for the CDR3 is TGTGCCAGCAGTTTATCTCAGGGTCTCCACGAGCAGTACTTC. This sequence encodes CASSLSQGLHEQYF.

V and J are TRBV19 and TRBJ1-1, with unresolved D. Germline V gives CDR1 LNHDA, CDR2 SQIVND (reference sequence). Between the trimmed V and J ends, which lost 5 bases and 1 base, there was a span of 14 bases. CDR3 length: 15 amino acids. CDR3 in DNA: TGTGCCAGTAGTCCCGAGCGGGAATGGAACACTGAAGCTTTCTTT. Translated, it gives CASSPEREWNTEAFF.

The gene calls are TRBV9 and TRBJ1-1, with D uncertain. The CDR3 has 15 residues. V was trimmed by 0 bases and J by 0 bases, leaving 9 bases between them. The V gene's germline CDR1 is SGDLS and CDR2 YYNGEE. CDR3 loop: CASSVDGTMNTEAFF. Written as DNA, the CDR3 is TGTGCCAGCAGCGTAGACGGAACCATGAACACTGAAGCTTTCTTT.

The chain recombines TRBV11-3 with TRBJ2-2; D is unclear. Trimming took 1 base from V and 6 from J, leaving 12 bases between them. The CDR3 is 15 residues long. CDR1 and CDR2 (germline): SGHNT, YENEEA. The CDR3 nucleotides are TGTGCCAGCAGCTTAGTTCCGGAATTTCCCGGGGAGCTGTTTTTT. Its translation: CASSLVPEFPGELFF. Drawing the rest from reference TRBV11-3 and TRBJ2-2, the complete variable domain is EAGVVQSPRYKIIEKKQPVAFWCNPISGHNTLYWYLQNLGQGPELLIRYENEEAVDDSQLPKDRFSAERLKGVDSTLKIQPAELGDSAVYLCASSLVPEFPGELFFGEGSRLTVL.

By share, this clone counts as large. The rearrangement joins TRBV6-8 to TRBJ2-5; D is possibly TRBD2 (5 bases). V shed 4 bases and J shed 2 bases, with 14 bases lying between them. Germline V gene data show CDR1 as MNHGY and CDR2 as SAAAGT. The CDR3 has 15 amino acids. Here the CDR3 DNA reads TGTGCCAGCAGTTCCCCTGGACGGGGACAAGAGACCCAGTACTTC. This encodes CASSSPGRGQETQYF.

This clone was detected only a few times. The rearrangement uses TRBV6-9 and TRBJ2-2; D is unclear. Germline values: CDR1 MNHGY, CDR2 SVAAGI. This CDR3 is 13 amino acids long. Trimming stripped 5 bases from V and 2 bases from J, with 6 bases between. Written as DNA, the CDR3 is TGTGCCAGCAGTCAAGCAAACACCGGGGAGCTGTTTTTT. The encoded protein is CASSQANTGELFF.